These T cell receptor beta chains were read from a single sample in a study of identical twins. TCRdb processed the 5' RACE reads anew with MiXCR; each CDR3 protein has one entry. This table has over 250,000 distinct CDR3 sequences, roughly 9.7% appearing once. This same sample was also taken into another study, of yellow fever vaccine responses in identical twins.

Sequencing was carried out using CD8+ T cells sorted from blood. These TCRs come from a woman between 18 and 29 years old in good health. Each CDR3 is given with its conserved first and last residue. Not all rows give a size; the values are once, few, many and, for expanded clones, a class.

J	size	V	CDR3
TRBJ2-2	.	TRBV11-3	CASSLEQSGIETGELFF
TRBJ2-5	.	TRBV7-9	CASSSTGETQYF
TRBJ2-2	few	TRBV29-1	CSGGAPGTGELFF
TRBJ2-7	few	TRBV10-3	CAIRGTVSYEQYF
TRBJ2-1	few	TRBV28	CASSSQPWAGADNEQFF
TRBJ2-7	many	TRBV29-1	CSVEGVRTASSYEQYF
TRBJ1-4	few	TRBV3-1	CASSQERARANEKLFF
TRBJ2-5	many	TRBV27	CASTAGGLDFWF
TRBJ2-5	.	TRBV28	CASSPLDQETQYF
TRBJ2-3	.	TRBV10-3	CAISETLYDTQYF
TRBJ2-5	.	TRBV12-3/TRBV12-4	CASSPTQGWAAETQYF
TRBJ2-5	.	TRBV7-2	CASSLGDRPSAMKTQYF
TRBJ1-4	many	TRBV4-1	CASSQDTNVPWGEKLFF
TRBJ2-7	few	TRBV4-3	CASSQGWSGQYEQYF
TRBJ2-5	many	TRBV29-1	CSVEVMENQETQYF
TRBJ2-3	few	TRBV4-3	CASSQDGFVGIVSTDTQYF
TRBJ1-1	.	TRBV7-2	CASSPMNTEAFF
TRBJ2-7	.	TRBV6-1	CAVKGQGSHEQYF
TRBJ1-6	few	TRBV3-1	CASSQEGQGDNSPLHF
TRBJ2-1	.	TRBV11-2	CASSSSGGAWEQFF
TRBJ1-6	.	TRBV28	CASSYIGLGSPLHF
TRBJ2-1	.	TRBV12-3/TRBV12-4	CASSTPGLAVRGFF
TRBJ2-2	.	TRBV7-6	CASSLGQAKNTGELFF
TRBJ2-1	.	TRBV20-1	CSATDRVQFNEQFF
TRBJ2-3	.	TRBV7-9	CASDTSDSTDTQYF
TRBJ1-1	many	TRBV20-1	CSARDEGTGGTEAFF
TRBJ1-5	many	TRBV10-3	CAISTGHQPQHF
TRBJ2-1	few	TRBV6-2/TRBV6-3	CASSFRTDYNEQFF
TRBJ2-3	many	TRBV12-3/TRBV12-4	CASSPVTGGTRENTDTQYF
TRBJ2-2	many	TRBV29-1	CSVERQGAGELFF
TRBJ2-1	many	TRBV11-2	CASSFRGYNEQFF
TRBJ2-3	few	TRBV4-3	CASSQDGSERADTQYF
TRBJ2-7	few	TRBV4-2	CASSQESGGSSYEQYF
TRBJ2-1	many	TRBV3-1	CASRQGSYNEQFF
TRBJ2-1	many	TRBV5-1	CASSLFSPGIAYNEQFF
TRBJ2-2	many	TRBV12-3/TRBV12-4	CASSDRALDTGELFF
TRBJ1-5	.	TRBV7-8	CASSLEFRGSEPQHF
TRBJ2-1	few	TRBV6-2/TRBV6-3	CASSYRGDEQFF
TRBJ2-7	many	TRBV5-1	CASSLDRGAYEQYF
TRBJ2-2	few	TRBV7-6	CASSRPTGDINGELFF